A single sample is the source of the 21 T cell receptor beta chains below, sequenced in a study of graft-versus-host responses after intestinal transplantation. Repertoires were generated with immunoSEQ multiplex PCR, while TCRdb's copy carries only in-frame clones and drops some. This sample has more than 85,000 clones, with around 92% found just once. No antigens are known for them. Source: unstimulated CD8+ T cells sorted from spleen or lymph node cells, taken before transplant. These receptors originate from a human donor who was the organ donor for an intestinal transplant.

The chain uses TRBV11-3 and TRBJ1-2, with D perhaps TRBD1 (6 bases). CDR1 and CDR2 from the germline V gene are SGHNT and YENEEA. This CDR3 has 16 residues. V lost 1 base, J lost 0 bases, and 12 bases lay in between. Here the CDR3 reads CASSLVGQIANYGYTF. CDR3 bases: TGTGCCAGCAGCTTAGTCGGACAGATAGCTAACTATGGCTACACCTTC.

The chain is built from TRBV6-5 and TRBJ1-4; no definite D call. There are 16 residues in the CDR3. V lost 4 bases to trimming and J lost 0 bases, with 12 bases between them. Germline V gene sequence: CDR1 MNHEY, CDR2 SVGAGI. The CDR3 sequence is CASSLLYRATNEKLFF. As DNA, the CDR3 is TGTGCCAGCAGTTTACTGTATCGAGCAACTAATGAAAAACTGTTTTTT.

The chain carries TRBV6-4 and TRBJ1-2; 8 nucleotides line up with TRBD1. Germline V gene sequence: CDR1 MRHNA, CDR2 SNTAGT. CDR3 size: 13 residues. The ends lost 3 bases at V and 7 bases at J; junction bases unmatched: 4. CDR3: CASSEGQGSGYTF. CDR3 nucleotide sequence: TGTGCCAGCAGTGAAGGACAGGGCTCTGGCTACACCTTC.

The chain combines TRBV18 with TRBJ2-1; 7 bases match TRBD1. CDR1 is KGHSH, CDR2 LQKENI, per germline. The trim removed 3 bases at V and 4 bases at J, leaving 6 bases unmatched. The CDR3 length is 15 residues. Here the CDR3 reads CASSPGQSLYNEQFF. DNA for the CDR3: TGTGCCAGCTCACCGGGACAGAGCCTATACAATGAGCAGTTCTTC.

CDR3 coding DNA: TGCGCCAGCAGCTTGGACTACCCCTCCTACGAGCAGTACTTC. The encoded protein is CASSLDYPSYEQYF. The V call is TRBV5-1, the J call TRBJ2-7; no reliable D call. Trimming took 0 bases from V and 0 from J, leaving 7 bases between them. Germline values: CDR1 SGHRS, CDR2 YFSETQ. This CDR3 comprises 14 residues.

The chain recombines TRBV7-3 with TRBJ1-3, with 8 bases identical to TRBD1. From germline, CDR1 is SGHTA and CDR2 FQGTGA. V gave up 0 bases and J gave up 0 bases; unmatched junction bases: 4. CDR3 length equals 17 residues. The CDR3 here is CASSLTGTGGSGNTIYF. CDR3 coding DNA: TGTGCCAGCAGCTTAACGGGGACAGGCGGCTCTGGAAACACCATATATTTT.

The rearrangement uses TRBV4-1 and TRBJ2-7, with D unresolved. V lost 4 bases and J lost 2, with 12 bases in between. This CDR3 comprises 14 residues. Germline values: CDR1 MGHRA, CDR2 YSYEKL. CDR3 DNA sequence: TGCGCCAGCAGCCCTAATACTGTTACCTACGAGCAGTACTTC. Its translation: CASSPNTVTYEQYF.

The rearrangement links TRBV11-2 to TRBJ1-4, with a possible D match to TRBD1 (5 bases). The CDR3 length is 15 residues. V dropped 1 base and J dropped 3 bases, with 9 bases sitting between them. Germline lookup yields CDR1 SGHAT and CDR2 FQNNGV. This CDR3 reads CASSLGVGANEKLFF. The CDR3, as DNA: TGTGCCAGCAGCTTAGGGGTAGGGGCTAATGAAAAACTGTTTTTT.

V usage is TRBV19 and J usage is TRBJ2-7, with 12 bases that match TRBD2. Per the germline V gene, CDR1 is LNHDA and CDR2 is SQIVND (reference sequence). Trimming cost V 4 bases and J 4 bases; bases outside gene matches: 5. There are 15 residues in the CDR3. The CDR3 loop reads CASSSSGTSGYEQYF. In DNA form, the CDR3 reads TGTGCCAGTAGTAGCAGCGGGACTAGCGGGTACGAGCAGTACTTC.

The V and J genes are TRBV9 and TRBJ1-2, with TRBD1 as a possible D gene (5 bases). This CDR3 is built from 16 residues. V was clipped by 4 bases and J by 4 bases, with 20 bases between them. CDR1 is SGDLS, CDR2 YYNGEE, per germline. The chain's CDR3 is CASSLRPGTQGYGYTF. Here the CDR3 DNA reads TGTGCCAGCAGCCTTCGTCCCGGGACTCAAGGCTATGGCTACACCTTC. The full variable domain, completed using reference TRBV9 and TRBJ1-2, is DSGVTQTPKHLITATGQRVTLRCSPRSGDLSVYWYQQSLDQGLQFLIQYYNGEERAKGNILERFSAQQFPDLHSELNLSSLELGDSALYFCASSLRPGTQGYGYTFGSGTRLTVV.

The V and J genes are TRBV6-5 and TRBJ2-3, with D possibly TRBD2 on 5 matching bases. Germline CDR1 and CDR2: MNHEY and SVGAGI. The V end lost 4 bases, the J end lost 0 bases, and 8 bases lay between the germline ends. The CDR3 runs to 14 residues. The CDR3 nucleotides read TGTGCCAGCAGTTTAACGGGAAGCACAGATACGCAGTATTTT. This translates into CASSLTGSTDTQYF.

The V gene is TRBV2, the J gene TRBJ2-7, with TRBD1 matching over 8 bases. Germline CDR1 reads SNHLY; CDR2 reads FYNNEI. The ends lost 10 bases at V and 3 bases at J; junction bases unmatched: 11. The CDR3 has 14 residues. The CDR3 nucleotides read TGTGCCATCGGACAGGGAAGGGCTAGCTACGAGCAGTACTTC. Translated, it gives CAIGQGRASYEQYF.

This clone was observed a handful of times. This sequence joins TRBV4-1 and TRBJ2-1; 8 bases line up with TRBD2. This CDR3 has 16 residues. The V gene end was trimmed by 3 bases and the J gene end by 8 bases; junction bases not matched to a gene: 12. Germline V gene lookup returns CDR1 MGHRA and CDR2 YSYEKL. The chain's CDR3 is CASSQGPGLDGYEQFF. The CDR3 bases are TGCGCCAGCAGCCAGGGACCGGGACTAGATGGATATGAGCAGTTCTTC.

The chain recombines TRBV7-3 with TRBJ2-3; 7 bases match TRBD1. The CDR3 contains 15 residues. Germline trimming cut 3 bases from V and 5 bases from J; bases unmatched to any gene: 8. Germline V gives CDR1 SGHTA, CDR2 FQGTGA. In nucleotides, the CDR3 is TGTGCCAGCAGCTTTATGACAGGGCTTGGAGATACGCAGTATTTT. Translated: CASSFMTGLGDTQYF.

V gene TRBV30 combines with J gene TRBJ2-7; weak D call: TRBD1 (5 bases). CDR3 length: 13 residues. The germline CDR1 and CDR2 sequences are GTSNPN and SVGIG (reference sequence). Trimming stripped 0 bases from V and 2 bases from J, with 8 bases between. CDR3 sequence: CAWSVGQTYEQYF. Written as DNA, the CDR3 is TGTGCCTGGAGTGTAGGACAAACCTACGAGCAGTACTTC.

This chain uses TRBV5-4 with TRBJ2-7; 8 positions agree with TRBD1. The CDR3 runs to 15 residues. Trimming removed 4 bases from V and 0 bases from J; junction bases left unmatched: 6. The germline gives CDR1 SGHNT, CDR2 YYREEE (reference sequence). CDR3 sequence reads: CASSGGQESSYEQYF. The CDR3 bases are TGTGCCAGCAGCGGGGGACAGGAGAGCTCCTACGAGCAGTACTTC.

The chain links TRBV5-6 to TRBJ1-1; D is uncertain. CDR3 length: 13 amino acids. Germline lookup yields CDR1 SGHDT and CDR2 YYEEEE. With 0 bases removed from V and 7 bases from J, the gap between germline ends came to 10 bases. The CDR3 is CASSLGRMGEAFF. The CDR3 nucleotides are TGTGCCAGCAGCTTGGGCAGGATGGGTGAAGCTTTCTTT.

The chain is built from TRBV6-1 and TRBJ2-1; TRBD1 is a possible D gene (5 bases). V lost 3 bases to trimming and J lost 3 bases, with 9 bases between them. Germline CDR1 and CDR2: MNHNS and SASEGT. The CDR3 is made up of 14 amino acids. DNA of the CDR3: TGTGCCAGCAGTGATCTACAGGTCTACAATGAGCAGTTCTTC. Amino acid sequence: CASSDLQVYNEQFF.

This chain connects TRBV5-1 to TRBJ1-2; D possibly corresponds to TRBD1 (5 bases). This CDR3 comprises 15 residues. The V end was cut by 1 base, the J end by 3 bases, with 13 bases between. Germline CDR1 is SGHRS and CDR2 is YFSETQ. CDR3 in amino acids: CASSLLEGLDYGYTF. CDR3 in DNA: TGCGCCAGCAGCTTGTTGGAGGGGTTAGACTATGGCTACACCTTC.

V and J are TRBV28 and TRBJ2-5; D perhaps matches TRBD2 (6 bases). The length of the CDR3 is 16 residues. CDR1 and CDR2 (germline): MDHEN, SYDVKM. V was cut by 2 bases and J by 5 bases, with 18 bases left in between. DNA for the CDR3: TGTGCCAGCAGTTTAGCCCTGGGGGAGGTCGAGGAGACCCAGTACTTC. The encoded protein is CASSLALGEVEETQYF.

The CDR3 loop is CASSTRAGVHSYNEQFF. The CDR3 DNA reads as TGTGCCAGCAGCACACGAGCGGGGGTTCACTCCTACAATGAGCAGTTCTTC. The chain couples TRBV11-3 to TRBJ2-1, with 8 bases lining up with TRBD2. The CDR3 totals 17 residues. Trimming took 5 bases from V and 0 from J; bases not matched to a gene: 9. The V gene's germline CDR1 is SGHNT and CDR2 YENEEA.